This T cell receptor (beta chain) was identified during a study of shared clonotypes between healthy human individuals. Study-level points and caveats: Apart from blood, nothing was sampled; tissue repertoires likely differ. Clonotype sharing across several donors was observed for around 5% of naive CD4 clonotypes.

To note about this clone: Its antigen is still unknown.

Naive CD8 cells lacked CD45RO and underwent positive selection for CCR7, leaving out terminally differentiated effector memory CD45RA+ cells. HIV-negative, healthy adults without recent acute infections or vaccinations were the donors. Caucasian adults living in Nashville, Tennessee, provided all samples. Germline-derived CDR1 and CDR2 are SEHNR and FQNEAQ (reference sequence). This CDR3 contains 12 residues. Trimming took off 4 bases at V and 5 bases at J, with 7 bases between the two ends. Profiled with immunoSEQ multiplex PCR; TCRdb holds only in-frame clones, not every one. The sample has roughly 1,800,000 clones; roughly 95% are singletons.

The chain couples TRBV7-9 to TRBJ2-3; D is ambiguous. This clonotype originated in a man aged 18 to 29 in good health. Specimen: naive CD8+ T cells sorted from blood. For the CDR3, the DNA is TGTGCCAGCAGCTCACCGGGAGATACGCAGTATTTT. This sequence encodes CASSSPGDTQYF.